Below, one TCR beta chain is given with its context. The sample is drawn from a study of blood T cell repertoires in COVID-19. In the study's own analysis: Estimated nucleated cell counts came from reference gene primer amplification. Here immunoSEQ multiplex PCR was the method, and the copy in TCRdb shows in-frame clones only, minus some. The DNA gave D and trimming, while V, J and clone size come from that table. The sample has over 60,000 clones; 82% are singletons. This receptor was identified in a human donor in a cohort sampled during active COVID-19. The sample taken for sequencing was peripheral blood.

The CDR3 reads CSVRQGDYGYTF. The CDR3 region has the DNA TGCAGCGTTCGACAGGGGGACTATGGCTACACCTTC. The gene calls are TRBV29-1 and TRBJ1-2; 9 bases fit TRBD1. This CDR3 region has 12 residues. Germline values: CDR1 SQVTM, CDR2 ANQGSEA. Trimming removed 5 bases from V and 3 bases from J; junction bases left unmatched: 1. The entire variable domain, with the rest obtained from reference TRBV29-1 and TRBJ1-2, is as follows: SAVISQKPSRDICQRGTSLTIQCQVDSQVTMMFWYRQQPGQSLTLIATANQGSEATYESGFVIDKFPISRPNLTFSTLTVSNMSPEDSSIYLCSVRQGDYGYTFGSGTRLTVV.